A single sample is the source of the 20 T cell receptor beta chains below, sequenced in a study of shared clonotypes between healthy human individuals (dated by TCRdb to between 2020 and 2021). The library was built by means of the immunoSEQ multiplex PCR assay. TCRdb stores this immuneACCESS table with in-frame sequences only. Part of the clones is absent; in the studies checked, under half of the shortfall reflects unresolved V genes, and no reason is known for the rest. The sample records around 720,000 clones, 73% of which are singletons. The ten most abundant clones make up under 2% of the sample. Sequenced sample: memory CD4+ T cells sorted from blood. In the paper's terms, the cell subset or site label means: CD45RA-negative fraction. Receptors originate from a woman aged 25 to 39 in good health.

This rearrangement joins TRBV27 to TRBJ1-1, with D perhaps matching TRBD1 (5 bases). The CDR3 has 12 residues. Germline V gene data show CDR1 as MNHEY and CDR2 as SMNVEV (reference sequence). Trimming cost V 7 bases and J 8 bases, with 14 bases left between them. The CDR3 here is CASTPRRGEAFF. In nucleotides, the CDR3 is TGTGCCAGCACCCCTCGGAGGGGAGAAGCTTTCTTT.

The V and J genes are TRBV6-1 and TRBJ1-3, with a tentative D call TRBD1 (5 bases). The V gene's germline CDR1 is MNHNS and CDR2 SASEGT. This CDR3 comprises 15 residues. V was trimmed by 5 bases and J by 2 bases, leaving 13 bases between them. As DNA, the CDR3 is TGTGCCAGCAGTACAGACAGTCAGCCTGGAAACACCATATATTTT. Its protein product is CASSTDSQPGNTIYF.

The rearrangement uses TRBV5-1 and TRBJ2-7, with D unclear. Per germline, CDR1 SGHRS and CDR2 YFSETQ. This CDR3 has 13 residues. V gave up 4 bases and J gave up 1 base, with 9 bases separating them. Here the CDR3 DNA reads TGCGCCAGCAGCCTCACCCTATCCTACGAGCAGTACTTC. Translated: CASSLTLSYEQYF.

The rearrangement links TRBV2 to TRBJ2-3; 9 bases are shared with TRBD2. CDR1 is SNHLY and CDR2 is FYNNEI in the germline V gene. V gave up 5 bases and J gave up 1 base; unmatched junction bases: 7. This CDR3 is 16 amino acids long. Here the CDR3 reads CASSNQGTSRTDTQYF. Here the CDR3 DNA reads TGTGCCAGCAGTAATCAGGGGACTAGCCGCACAGATACGCAGTATTTT.

The sample holds one count of this clone. The V and J genes are TRBV5-1 and TRBJ2-7; 11 positions agree with TRBD2. The CDR3 runs 15 residues. Germline V gives CDR1 SGHRS, CDR2 YFSETQ. Trimming took 0 bases from V and 9 from J; bases not matched to a gene: 8. The CDR3 sequence: CASSLAGTSGQRQYF. DNA for the CDR3: TGCGCCAGCAGCTTGGCGGGGACTAGCGGTCAGAGGCAGTACTTC. Together with reference TRBV5-1 and TRBJ2-7, the CDR3 gives the full variable domain: KAGVTQTPRYLIKTRGQQVTLSCSPISGHRSVSWYQQTPGQGLQFLFEYFSETQRNKGNFPGRFSGRQFSNSRSEMNVSTLELGDSALYLCASSLAGTSGQRQYFGPGTRLTVT.

This chain joins TRBV4-1 and TRBJ2-4, with 12 nucleotides matching TRBD2. J was trimmed by 1 base and V by 1 base; bases with no gene match: 5. The germline CDR1 and CDR2 sequences are MGHRA and YSYEKL. This CDR3 is 18 amino acids long. The CDR3 region is CASSQGLAGGAAKNIQYF. CDR3 nucleotide sequence: TGCGCCAGCAGCCAAGGGCTAGCGGGAGGGGCGGCCAAAAACATTCAGTACTTC.

This clone was counted a few times. CDR3 protein: CASSQSSGYQPQHF. The CDR3, as DNA: TGTGCCAGCAGCCAATCGTCAGGGTATCAGCCCCAGCATTTT. This chain connects TRBV16 to TRBJ1-5, with a possible D match to TRBD1 (5 bases). Trimming removed 0 bases at V and 5 bases at J, with 8 bases between. The germline gives CDR1 KGHSY, CDR2 FQNENV. The CDR3 covers 14 residues.

The chain has TRBV5-1 and TRBJ2-2; 8 nucleotides agree with TRBD2. V gave up 1 base and J gave up 5 bases; unmatched junction bases: 7. Germline V lookup: CDR1 SGHRS, CDR2 YFSETQ. CDR3 length: 16 residues. CDR3 amino acids: CASSLIKAGDTGELFF. The CDR3 bases are TGCGCCAGCAGCTTGATCAAAGCGGGAGATACCGGGGAGCTGTTTTTT.

The chain combines TRBV5-6 with TRBJ2-7; TRBD1 might be the D (6 bases). Germline CDR1 SGHDT, CDR2 YYEEEE. The germline V and J ends were trimmed by 4 bases and 3 bases, with 17 bases remaining between them. The CDR3 spans 15 residues. The chain's CDR3 is CASSIMGHGDYEQYF. CDR3 coding DNA: TGTGCCAGCAGCATTATGGGACACGGAGACTACGAGCAGTACTTC.

V gene TRBV10-3 combines with J gene TRBJ1-1; no clear D. This CDR3 spans 11 amino acids. The V end was cut by 9 bases, the J end by 11 bases, with 16 bases between. Germline loops: CDR1 ENHRY, CDR2 SYGVKD. The CDR3 here is CAMALQSWAFF. The CDR3 DNA is TGTGCCATGGCGCTCCAGTCCTGGGCTTTCTTT.

The chain couples TRBV6-1 to TRBJ2-7; the D is unclear. V was shortened by 1 base and J by 3 bases, with 4 bases between the two germline ends. This CDR3 comprises 12 residues. The germline gives CDR1 MNHNS, CDR2 SASEGT. CDR3 nucleotides: TGTGCCAGCAGTGAAGGAATCTACGAGCAGTACTTC. Translating it yields CASSEGIYEQYF.

CDR3 nucleotide sequence: TGTGCCAGCAGCGCACCGGACGGAAGCACAGATACGCAGTATTTT. This codes for CASSAPDGSTDTQYF. The V call is TRBV28, the J call TRBJ2-3; no firm D call. Germline V CDR1 and CDR2: MDHEN, SYDVKM. The CDR3 is 15 residues long. Between the trimmed V and J ends, which lost 6 bases and 0 bases, there was a span of 13 bases.

This sequence joins TRBV30 and TRBJ1-4, with a tentative D call TRBD1 (6 bases). Trimming removed 0 bases from V and 8 bases from J, with 10 bases in between. This CDR3 is 13 amino acids long. From germline, CDR1 is GTSNPN and CDR2 SVGIG (reference sequence). The CDR3 nucleotides are TGTGCCTGGAGTGTTAGGACAGCCGAAAAACTGTTTTTT. Amino acid sequence: CAWSVRTAEKLFF.

The count of this clone is one. The gene calls are TRBV5-1 and TRBJ1-3; TRBD1 agrees at 7 bases. Germline CDR1 reads SGHRS; CDR2 reads YFSETQ. CDR3 length equals 13 residues. J was trimmed by 7 bases and V by 5 bases; bases with no gene match: 6. The CDR3 DNA follows: TGCGCCAGCAGATTTACAGGGGACAACACCATATATTTT. Translated: CASRFTGDNTIYF.

The chain links TRBV18 to TRBJ1-1; D is unresolved. The CDR3 sequence is 14 residues long. Trimming removed 2 bases at V and 2 bases at J, with 9 bases between. Germline-derived CDR1 and CDR2 are KGHSH and LQKENI. DNA of the CDR3: TGTGCCAGCTCACCATCGGCGGTAAACACTGAAGCTTTCTTT. This codes for CASSPSAVNTEAFF.

The chain recombines TRBV9 with TRBJ1-1; D gene ambiguous. The CDR3 extends over 13 amino acids. The germline V and J ends were trimmed by 0 bases and 1 base, with 4 bases remaining between them. In germline, CDR1 is SGDLS, CDR2 YYNGEE. This CDR3 is CASSVAGNTEAFF. CDR3 coding DNA: TGTGCCAGCAGCGTAGCAGGGAACACTGAAGCTTTCTTT.

The chain couples TRBV20-1 to TRBJ1-4; D gene uncertain. The CDR3 has 11 residues. V lost 2 bases and J lost 11, with 9 bases in between. Germline V gene data show CDR1 as DFQATT and CDR2 as SNEGSKA (reference sequence). CDR3 protein: CSARNSRKLFF. The CDR3 nucleotides are TGCAGTGCTAGAAACAGTCGGAAACTGTTTTTT.

This rearrangement joins TRBV14 to TRBJ2-5; 8 bases map to TRBD2. The CDR3 runs to 19 residues. CDR1 SGHDN and CDR2 FVKESK come from the germline V gene. J lost 0 bases, V lost 0 bases, and 12 bases had no gene match. In nucleotides, the CDR3 is TGTGCCAGCAGCCAAGATACACTAGCGGAGACCAAGTACCAAGAGACCCAGTACTTC. Protein: CASSQDTLAETKYQETQYF. Together with reference TRBV14 and TRBJ2-5, the CDR3 gives the full variable domain: EAGVTQFPSHSVIEKGQTVTLRCDPISGHDNLYWYRRVMGKEIKFLLHFVKESKQDESGMPNNRFLAERTGGTYSTLKVQPAELEDSGVYFCASSQDTLAETKYQETQYFGPGTRLLVL.

In its sample, this clone was seen a few times. Other DNA sequences in this specimen translate into the identical CDR3. The CDR3 spells CASSLGGYEQYF. In DNA form, the CDR3 reads TGTGCCAGCAGTTTGGGTGGCTACGAGCAGTACTTC. The chain employs TRBV28 and TRBJ2-7; no reliable D call. The CDR3 is 12 residues long. The V end was cut by 3 bases, the J end by 3 bases, with 6 bases between. Germline loops: CDR1 MDHEN, CDR2 SYDVKM. Supplemented by reference TRBV28 and TRBJ2-7, the full variable domain reads DVKVTQSSRYLVKRTGEKVFLECVQDMDHENMFWYRQDPGLGLRLIYFSYDVKMKEKGDIPEGYSVSREKKERFSLILESASTNQTSMYLCASSLGGYEQYFGPGTRLTVT.

The V call is TRBV28, the J call TRBJ1-2; D may be TRBD1 (6 bases). The CDR3 consists of 15 residues. Trimming shortened V by 6 bases and J by 7 bases, and 21 bases separated the two germline ends. From germline, CDR1 is MDHEN and CDR2 SYDVKM. As DNA, the CDR3 is TGTGCCAGCAGGCGGGGCGCGGGGGGCTCGAGTGGCTACACCTTC. It yields the protein CASRRGAGGSSGYTF.